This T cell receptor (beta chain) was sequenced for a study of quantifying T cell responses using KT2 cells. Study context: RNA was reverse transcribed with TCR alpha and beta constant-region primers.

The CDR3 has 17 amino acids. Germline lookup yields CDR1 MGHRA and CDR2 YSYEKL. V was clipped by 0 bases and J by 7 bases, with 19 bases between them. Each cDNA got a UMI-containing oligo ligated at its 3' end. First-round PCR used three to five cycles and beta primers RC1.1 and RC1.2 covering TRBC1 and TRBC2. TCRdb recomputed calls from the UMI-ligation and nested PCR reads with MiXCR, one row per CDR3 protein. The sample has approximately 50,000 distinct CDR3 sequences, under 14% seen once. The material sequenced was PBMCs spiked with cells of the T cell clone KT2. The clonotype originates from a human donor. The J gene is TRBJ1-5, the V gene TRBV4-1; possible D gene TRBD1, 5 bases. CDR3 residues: CASSQDFTKGLFQPQHF. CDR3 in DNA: TGCGCCAGCAGCCAAGATTTCACAAAGGGGCTGTTCCAGCCCCAGCATTTT.